This TCR beta chain stems from a study of blood T cell repertoires in COVID-19. Whole-study context: Acute and convalescent COVID-19 specimens originated in the United States, Italy and Spain. PBMCs, B-cell-depleted T cells, or T cells provided the cDNA or gDNA that made up the material.

Unmatched junction bases numbered 11, after V lost 6 bases and J lost 4 bases. This CDR3 is built from 15 residues. Germline assignment: CDR1 MNHEY and CDR2 SVGAGI. As processed by the authors: By means of reference gene primer amplification, nucleated cell counts were estimated. The protocol was immunoSEQ multiplex PCR, while the TCRdb copy is restricted to in-frame clones and leaves out a portion. That table is the source of V, J and clone size, and D and trimming were worked out from the DNA. The sample contains approximately 89,000 clones, over 75% of which appear only once. The V and J genes are TRBV6-5 and TRBJ2-5; 7 nucleotides align to TRBD2. Input material: peripheral blood. This clonotype originated in a human donor in a cohort sampled during active COVID-19. The DNA for the CDR3 is TGTGCCAGCAGGGTAGACGGGGGGTCAGGAGAGACCCAGTACTTC. Protein sequence: CASRVDGGSGETQYF.